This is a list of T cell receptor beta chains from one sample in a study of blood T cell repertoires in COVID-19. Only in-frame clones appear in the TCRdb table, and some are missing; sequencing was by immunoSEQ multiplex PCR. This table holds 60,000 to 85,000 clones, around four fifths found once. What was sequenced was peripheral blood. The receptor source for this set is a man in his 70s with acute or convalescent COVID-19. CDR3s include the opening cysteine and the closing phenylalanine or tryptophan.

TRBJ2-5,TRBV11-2,CASSLARPGGETQYF
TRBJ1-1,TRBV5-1,CASSSTSSGQGNTEAFF
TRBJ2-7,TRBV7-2,CASSLTGYEQYF
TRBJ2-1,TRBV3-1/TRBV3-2,CASSPGPSSGGYNEQFF
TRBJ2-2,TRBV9,CASSVGAGTGELFF
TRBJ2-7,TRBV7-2,CASSLIHMWREGPREQYF
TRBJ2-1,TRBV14,CASSQRYNEQFF
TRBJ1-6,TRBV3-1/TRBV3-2,CASSPGTGFNSPLHF
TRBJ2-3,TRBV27,CASSFGGRPTDTQYF
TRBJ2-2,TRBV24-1,CATSDRTGGITGELFF
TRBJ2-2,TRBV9,CASSLLTGELFF
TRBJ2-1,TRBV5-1,CASTLLGGSYNEQFF
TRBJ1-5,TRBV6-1,CASSEAIARGSYSNQPQHF
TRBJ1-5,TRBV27,CASASLGGNQPQHF
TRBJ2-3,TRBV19,CASSVAPETDTQYF
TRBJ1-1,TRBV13,CASSARGGRNTEAFF
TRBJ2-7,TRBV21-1,CASSNTVHYEQYF
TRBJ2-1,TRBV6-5,CASNGRGVTYNEQFF
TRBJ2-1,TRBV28,CASRGGPDYNEQFF
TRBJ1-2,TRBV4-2,CASSQFDRLGYGYTF
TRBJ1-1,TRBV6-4,CASSVQRNTEAFF
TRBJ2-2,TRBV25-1,CASSNGLVNTGELFF
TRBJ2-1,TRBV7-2,CASSLQRGGNEQFF
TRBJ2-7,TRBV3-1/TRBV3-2,CASSRADRDYEQYF
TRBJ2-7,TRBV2,CASSESSYEQYF
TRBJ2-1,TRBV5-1,CASSLVPSGSIGIREQFF
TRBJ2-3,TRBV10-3,CAISDWAGSTDTQYF
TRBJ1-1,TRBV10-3,CAISESRQGGTEAFF
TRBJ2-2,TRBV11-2,CASSFAGSGELFF
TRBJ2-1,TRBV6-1,CASSEAVGSSYNEQFF
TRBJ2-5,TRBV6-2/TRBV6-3,CASSYSWGVQTQYF
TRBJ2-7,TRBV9,CASSVEGRGSYEQYF
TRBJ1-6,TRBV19,CASSTGGQGLRSPLHF
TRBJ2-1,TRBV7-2,CASSLASGGTLSSYNEQFF
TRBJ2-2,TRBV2,CASSDILGSGGSTGELFF
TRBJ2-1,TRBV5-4,CASSLTQPINEQFF
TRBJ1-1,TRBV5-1,CASRTEPRNTEAFF
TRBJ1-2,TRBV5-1,CASRGAQGAPDGYTF
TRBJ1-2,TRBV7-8,CASSEGQHSPYGYTF
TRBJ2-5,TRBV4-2,CASSQEVERGPQYF
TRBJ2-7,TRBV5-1,CASSAATGRFYEQYF